These T cell receptor beta chains were read from a single sample in a study of identical twins. Each CDR3 protein gets one entry after TCRdb re-called the 5' RACE reads with MiXCR. The sample records roughly 720,000 distinct CDR3 sequences, roughly 18% being singletons. These data also featured in a second study, about T cells expressing NK-cell markers.

Sequencing was done on a sample of PBMCs. The receptors derive from a woman aged 18-29 years in good health. The conserved cysteine and the conserved F or W are not part of the CDR3 here. Size is omitted from some rows. Given values are once, few, many or a class for expanded clones.

10	-	TRBJ2-7	TRBV7-2	ASKLGVVEQY
11	few	TRBJ1-1	TRBV20-1	SAIVGMNTEAF
14	-	TRBJ1-2	TRBV3-1	ASSQADPRVGYGYT
16	-	TRBJ2-5	TRBV13	ASSSGTSGGFQEETQY
15	-	TRBJ2-1	TRBV3-1	ASTMPPKIAGYNEQF
14	few	TRBJ2-1	TRBV5-1	ASSLVRQGIGGEQF
14	-	TRBJ2-5	TRBV6-1	ASSRGHRDHQETQY
12	few	TRBJ1-4	TRBV6-1	ASSSQGISEKLF
12	few	TRBJ2-1	TRBV6-2/TRBV6-3	ASSSVRGHNEQF
14	-	TRBJ2-7	TRBV3-1	ASSQGFTGSSYEQY
12	-	TRBJ2-7	TRBV5-1	ASSFTDGSYEQY
10	-	TRBJ1-5	TRBV6-1	ASETGVGPQH
9	few	TRBJ1-1	TRBV29-1	SVVKNTEAF
10	many	TRBJ2-5	TRBV20-1	SARRGQETQY
11	many	TRBJ2-1	TRBV12-3/TRBV12-4	ASSLESGLINA
13	-	TRBJ2-3	TRBV20-1	SAAQLAVGPDTQY
13	-	TRBJ2-3	TRBV7-6	ASSLDEIGFDTQY
11	-	TRBJ1-2	TRBV6-1	ASRIDSNYGYT
11	few	TRBJ2-4	TRBV20-1	SAASTGGNIQY
11	few	TRBJ1-2	TRBV20-1	SVVGLANYGYT
14	-	TRBJ2-7	TRBV5-1	ASSLGGTGATYEQY
16	few	TRBJ2-7	TRBV11-1	ASSPRMLGLAASYEQY
13	-	TRBJ2-3	TRBV12-3/TRBV12-4	ASSPRAGEGDTQY
11	few	TRBJ2-5	TRBV6-1	ATRLKPQETQY
13	few	TRBJ2-1	TRBV5-1	ASKLGTASYNEQF
12	-	TRBJ2-1	TRBV20-1	SARDRGYWNEQF
17	few	TRBJ2-6	TRBV15	ATSRDLRGLGPGANVLT
8	-	TRBJ2-1	TRBV5-1	ASSLIEQF
10	-	TRBJ2-3	TRBV5-5	ASSRMGDTQY
12	few	TRBJ1-1	TRBV7-9	ASSPGTWGTEAF
11	once	TRBJ2-1	TRBV11-2	ASSLVKGNEQF